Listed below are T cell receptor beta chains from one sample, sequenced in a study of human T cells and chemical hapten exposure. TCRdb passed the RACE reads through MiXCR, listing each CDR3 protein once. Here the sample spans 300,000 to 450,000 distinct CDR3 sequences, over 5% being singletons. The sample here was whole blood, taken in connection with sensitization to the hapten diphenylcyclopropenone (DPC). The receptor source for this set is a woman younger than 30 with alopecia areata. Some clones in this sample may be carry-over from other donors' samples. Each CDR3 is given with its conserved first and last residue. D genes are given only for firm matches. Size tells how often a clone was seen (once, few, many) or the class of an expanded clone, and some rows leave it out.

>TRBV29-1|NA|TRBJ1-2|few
TGCAGCGTTGGGGCATACTATGGCTACACCTTC
CSVGAYYGYTF
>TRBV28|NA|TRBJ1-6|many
TGTGCCAGCAGTTTAATCGGGATCCCACCCCTCCACTTT
CASSLIGIPPLHF
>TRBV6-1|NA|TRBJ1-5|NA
TGTGCCAGCAATAATCTCCGGGCCCAAAATAGCAATCAGCCCCAGCATTTT
CASNNLRAQNSNQPQHF
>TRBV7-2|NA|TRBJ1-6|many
TGTGCCAGCAGCTCCATCGGAGGGATGGATAATTCACCCCTCCACTTT
CASSSIGGMDNSPLHF
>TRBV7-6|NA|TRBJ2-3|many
TGTGCCAGCAGCTCGTCGGTAGGCACAGATACGCAGTATTTT
CASSSSVGTDTQYF
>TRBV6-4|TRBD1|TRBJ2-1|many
TGTGCCAGCAGCGATAAAGTAACAGGGGGCCCCCCCTACAATGAGCAGTTCTTC
CASSDKVTGGPPYNEQFF
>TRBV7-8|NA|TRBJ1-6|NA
TGTGCCAGCAGCTTAACCGGGACCATTAATTCACCCCTCCACTTT
CASSLTGTINSPLHF
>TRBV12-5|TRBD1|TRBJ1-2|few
TGTGCTGGACGAGACAGGGAAATTTATGGCTACACCTTC
CAGRDREIYGYTF
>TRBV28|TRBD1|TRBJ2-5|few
TGTGCCAGCAGTTTCGACCTGGACAGGGATCAAGAGACCCAGTACTTC
CASSFDLDRDQETQYF
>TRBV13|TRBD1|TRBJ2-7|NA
TGTGCCAGCAGCTCCTCGGGACAGGGGTCCTACGAGCAGTACTTC
CASSSSGQGSYEQYF
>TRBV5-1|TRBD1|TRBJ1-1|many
TGCGCCAGCATCGGACAGGGAGGATTGAACACTGAAGCTTTCTTT
CASIGQGGLNTEAFF
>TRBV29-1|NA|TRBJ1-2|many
TGCAGCGTTGAATTAAATGGGGTGGGGGGCTATGGCTACACCTTC
CSVELNGVGGYGYTF
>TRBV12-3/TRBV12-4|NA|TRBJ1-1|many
TGTGCCAGCAGTCTCCAGGGGAGTAAGGCTTTCTTT
CASSLQGSKAFF
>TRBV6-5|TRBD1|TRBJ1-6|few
TGTGCCAGCAGTCGCGGGACAGGATATAATTCACCCCTCCACTTT
CASSRGTGYNSPLHF
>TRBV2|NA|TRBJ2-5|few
TGTGCCAGCAAAACCGGGGGACTTAGAGAGACCCAGTACTTC
CASKTGGLRETQYF
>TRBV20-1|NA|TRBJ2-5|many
TGCAGTGCCTATGCCCCTATTGGGTTAGAGACCCAGTACTTC
CSAYAPIGLETQYF
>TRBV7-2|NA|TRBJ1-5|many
TGTGCCAGCAGCCCGAATGCTAATCAGCCCCAGCATTTT
CASSPNANQPQHF
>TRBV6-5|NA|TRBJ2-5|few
TGTGCCAGCAGTTACAGGGGCGGCCAAGAGACCCAGTACTTC
CASSYRGGQETQYF